A selection of T cell receptor beta chains follows, all from one sample in a study of blood T cell repertoires in COVID-19. The method was immunoSEQ multiplex PCR; TCRdb's version includes in-frame clones alone and lacks a portion of them. In the table there are about 180,000 clones, over 70% of which are singletons. The sequencing input was peripheral blood. The receptors were gathered from an older woman with acute or convalescent COVID-19. Each CDR3 is given with its conserved first and last residue.

cdr3_aa cdr3_length j_call v_call
CASTTVQLYEQYF 13 TRBJ2-7 TRBV6-5
CAWTRQGINEKLFF 14 TRBJ1-4 TRBV30
CASSLRGPGQGGGYTF 16 TRBJ1-2 TRBV14
CASNGLATYNEQFF 14 TRBJ2-1 TRBV5-1
CASSPGLAGGQETQYF 16 TRBJ2-5 TRBV3-1/TRBV3-2
CASSLEPGTSNTEAFF 16 TRBJ1-1 TRBV2
CATSRVWTGGEKLFF 15 TRBJ1-4 TRBV15
CASRQGQPGETQYF 14 TRBJ2-5 TRBV28
CAIRRTSRAYEQYF 14 TRBJ2-7 TRBV7-8
CASSLQGVLHF 11 TRBJ1-5 TRBV28
CASSLPTGGRNIQYF 15 TRBJ2-4 TRBV18
CASSQNRLAGTDTQYF 16 TRBJ2-3 TRBV4-3
CASSYSNQGGKLFF 14 TRBJ1-4 TRBV6-5
CASSLELGSSYNSPLHF 17 TRBJ1-6 TRBV7-2
CASSPTRDRGAEQYF 15 TRBJ2-7 TRBV3-1/TRBV3-2
CATSDFYGQGGRNTIYF 17 TRBJ1-3 TRBV24-1
CASSLLTGTF 10 TRBJ1-4 TRBV21-1
CASSLQGARQETQYF 15 TRBJ2-5 TRBV18
CSASVPGLYGYTF 13 TRBJ1-2 TRBV20-1
CASSSGGLMNTEAFF 15 TRBJ1-1 TRBV28
CASSPPAGYTEAFF 14 TRBJ1-1 TRBV18
CASSLRGTVPLHEQYF 16 TRBJ2-7 TRBV27
CASSQDQQGATYGYTF 16 TRBJ1-2 TRBV4-2
CASSLGGQGGQPQHF 15 TRBJ1-5 TRBV7-2
CASSTDRVGDTQYF 14 TRBJ2-3 TRBV7-8
CASSTHRGSDGGYTF 15 TRBJ1-2 TRBV19
CASSQDRGWYEQYF 14 TRBJ2-7 TRBV2
CATSDGQVLGETQYF 15 TRBJ2-5 TRBV24-1
CASKETAGVTQYF 13 TRBJ2-3 TRBV2
CASRGDRRGYEQYF 14 TRBJ2-7 TRBV6-5
CASSQDQGPGELFF 14 TRBJ2-2 TRBV4-3
CAPGTTNEKLFF 12 TRBJ1-4 TRBV19
CASSAPAVTGNTIYF 15 TRBJ1-3 TRBV25-1
CASSPGTVGTDTQYF 15 TRBJ2-3 TRBV7-2
CAAGTGDTGELFF 13 TRBJ2-2 TRBV6-5
CASRPSNSPLHF 12 TRBJ1-6 TRBV12-3/TRBV12-4
CASSPGHNYGYTF 13 TRBJ1-2 TRBV19
CASSPGGYEQYF 12 TRBJ2-7 TRBV9
CASSTPTAQPRDEQFF 16 TRBJ2-1 TRBV19
CASRQQGDGQETQYF 15 TRBJ2-5 TRBV6-5
CASSPGTSGGGYQETQYF 18 TRBJ2-5 TRBV5-1
CASSDLSLGNTIYF 14 TRBJ1-3 TRBV2
CATSTRQTQETQYF 14 TRBJ2-5 TRBV15
CASSHGQGASTDTQYF 16 TRBJ2-3 TRBV7-3
CASSRLAGSTDTQYF 15 TRBJ2-3 TRBV6-5
CASSPPGQGQETQYF 15 TRBJ2-5 TRBV18
CASSPRGQGAAEQYF 15 TRBJ2-7 TRBV7-2
CASSGGGLINQPQHF 15 TRBJ1-5 TRBV25-1
CASSLRHEGQGVSGNTIYF 19 TRBJ1-3 TRBV4-1
CASTRQGKVVTNEKLFF 17 TRBJ1-4 TRBV19
CASSILTGTGELFF 14 TRBJ2-2 TRBV11-2
CASRDRVNSPLHF 13 TRBJ1-6 TRBV5-1